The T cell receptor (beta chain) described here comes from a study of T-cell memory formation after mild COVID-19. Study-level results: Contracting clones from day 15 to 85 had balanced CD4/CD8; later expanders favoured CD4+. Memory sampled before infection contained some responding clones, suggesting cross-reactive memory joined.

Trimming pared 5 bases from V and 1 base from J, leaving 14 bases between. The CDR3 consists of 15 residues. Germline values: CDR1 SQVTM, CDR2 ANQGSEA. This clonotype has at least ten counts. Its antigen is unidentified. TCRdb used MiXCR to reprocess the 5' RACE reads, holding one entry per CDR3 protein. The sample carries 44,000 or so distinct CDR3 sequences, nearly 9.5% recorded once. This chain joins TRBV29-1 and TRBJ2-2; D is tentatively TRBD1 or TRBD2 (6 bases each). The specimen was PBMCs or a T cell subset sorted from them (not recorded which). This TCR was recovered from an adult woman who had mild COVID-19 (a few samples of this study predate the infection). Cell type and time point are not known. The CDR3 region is CSVLGGSGNTGELFF. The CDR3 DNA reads TGCAGCGTTTTGGGGGGCTCGGGGAACACCGGGGAGCTGTTTTTT.